The 30 T cell receptor beta chains presented below share a single source sample, sequenced in a study of blood T cell repertoires in COVID-19. Repertoires were generated with immunoSEQ multiplex PCR, while TCRdb's copy carries only in-frame clones and drops some. This sample has around 230,000 clones, with roughly 90% found just once. The sample was peripheral blood. These TCRs come from a man between 60 and 70 years old who had recovered from COVID-19.

The chain combines TRBV12-3 or TRBV12-4 with TRBJ1-1; D unresolved. The CDR3 extends over 12 amino acids. V was trimmed by 4 bases and J by 3 bases, leaving 6 bases between them. The chain's CDR3 is CASSSGDTEAFF. In DNA form, the CDR3 reads TGTGCCAGCAGTTCCGGGGACACTGAAGCTTTCTTT.

V usage is TRBV10-3 and J usage is TRBJ1-2; possible D gene TRBD1, 6 bases. This CDR3 has 13 residues. CDR1 ENHRY and CDR2 SYGVKD come from the germline V gene. V dropped 7 bases and J dropped 4 bases, with 13 bases sitting between them. The CDR3 here is CAITSDRSYGYTF. The CDR3 DNA reads as TGTGCCATCACTTCCGACAGGTCCTATGGCTACACCTTC.

V usage is TRBV11-2 and J usage is TRBJ2-1; 8 bases are a match to TRBD2. CDR1 SGHAT and CDR2 FQNNGV come from the germline V gene. The CDR3 consists of 17 residues. Trimming cost V 5 bases and J 0 bases; bases outside gene matches: 9. The CDR3 spells CASSPRIAGSSYNEQFF. The CDR3 DNA is TGTGCCAGCAGCCCTCGTATAGCGGGGAGCTCCTACAATGAGCAGTTCTTC.

The gene calls are TRBV10-3 and TRBJ1-2; D uncertain. Deletions cut 3 bases from V and 7 bases from J, with 15 bases between. There are 14 residues in the CDR3. CDR1 ENHRY and CDR2 SYGVKD come from the germline V gene. CDR3 residues: CAISDSGSSGGYTF. CDR3 nucleotide sequence: TGTGCCATCAGTGATAGTGGCTCTTCGGGTGGCTACACCTTC.

This chain joins TRBV6-1 and TRBJ1-2, with a possible D match to TRBD1 (5 bases). This CDR3 is 14 amino acids long. Looked up from germline, CDR1 is MNHNS and CDR2 is SASEGT. Trimming took off 2 bases at V and 4 bases at J, with 11 bases between the two ends. This CDR3 reads CASSEWGRAYGYTF. DNA of the CDR3: TGTGCCAGCAGTGAATGGGGGAGGGCCTATGGCTACACCTTC.

The rearrangement uses TRBV19 and TRBJ2-7, with a tentative D call TRBD1 (6 bases). The germline V and J ends were trimmed by 5 bases and 3 bases, with 20 bases remaining between them. CDR3 length: 16 residues. Germline V lookup: CDR1 LNHDA, CDR2 SQIVND (reference sequence). The chain's CDR3 is CASSHFIGQPLYEQYV. CDR3 DNA sequence: TGTGCCAGTAGTCATTTTATAGGACAGCCACTCTACGAGCAGTACGTC.

Concerning this clone itself: The DNA is omitted, as the CDR3 cannot be located on it reliably, and the CDR3 follows TCRdb's listing. The chain employs TRBV24-1 and TRBJ2-2; the table's D call of TRBD1 was not tested on the DNA. Germline lookup yields CDR1 KGHDR and CDR2 SFDVKD. The CDR3 contains 14 residues when both ends are counted. Here the CDR3 reads CATSVPGVVGELFF.

The chain has TRBV27 and TRBJ2-3; a possible D gene is TRBD1 (5 bases). CDR1 is MNHEY and CDR2 is SMNVEV in the germline V gene (reference sequence). Deletions cut 4 bases from V and 7 bases from J, with 21 bases between. This CDR3 spans 16 amino acids. CDR3 sequence: CASSSLITAGLYTQYF. CDR3 in DNA: TGTGCCAGCAGTTCACTTATTACGGCAGGGTTGTATACGCAGTATTTT.

CDR3 coding DNA: TGTGCCAGCAGCTTGGTTGGGGGGAGCTATGGCTACACCTTC. Protein: CASSLVGGSYGYTF. The V gene is TRBV5-8, the J gene TRBJ1-2; a weak D match, TRBD1 (5 bases). The germline gives CDR1 SGHTS, CDR2 YDEGEE. Trimming removed 0 bases at V and 4 bases at J, with 10 bases between. The CDR3 contains 14 residues.

V is TRBV11-2 and J is TRBJ2-7; TRBD1 might be the D (5 bases). CDR3 size: 12 residues. The V and J ends lost 5 bases and 4 bases respectively, with 9 bases between them. The germline gives CDR1 SGHAT, CDR2 FQNNGV. The CDR3 DNA follows: TGTGCCAGCAGCCTCTACAGGTACGAGCAGTACTTC. Protein sequence: CASSLYRYEQYF.

The CDR3 DNA is TGTGCCAGCAAAGGTCGGACAGGGGTTCTAAATGAGCAGTTCTTC. It yields the protein CASKGRTGVLNEQFF. V is TRBV2 and J is TRBJ2-1, with TRBD1 identical over 9 bases. J gave up 7 bases and V 7 bases, and 11 bases lay outside the gene matches. This CDR3 has 15 residues. CDR1 and CDR2 from the germline V gene are SNHLY and FYNNEI.

The chain employs TRBV6-5 and TRBJ1-2; D might be TRBD1 (6 bases). The V end was cut by 2 bases, the J end by 6 bases, with 13 bases between. CDR1 is MNHEY, CDR2 SVGAGI, per germline. The CDR3 sequence is 14 residues long. The CDR3 bases are TGTGCCAGCAGTTACCGACAGGCCAACGATGGCTACACCTTC. It is translated as CASSYRQANDGYTF.

The J gene is TRBJ1-2, the V gene TRBV18, with a tentative D call TRBD1 (5 bases). V gave up 3 bases and J gave up 8 bases, with 10 bases separating them. Germline V gene data show CDR1 as KGHSH and CDR2 as LQKENI. The CDR3 extends over 12 amino acids. The CDR3 DNA sequence: TGTGCCAGCTCACCGAAAGGGGAAGGCTACACCTTC. The encoded protein is CASSPKGEGYTF.

This clone was picked up a small number of times. Other DNA sequences within the sample encode an identical CDR3. The V gene is TRBV15, the J gene TRBJ2-7, with TRBD2 matching over 7 bases. In germline, CDR1 is LNHNV, CDR2 YYDKDF (reference sequence). Unmatched junction bases numbered 2, after V lost 1 base and J lost 2 bases. The CDR3 consists of 14 residues. The CDR3 spells CATSRGGGTYEQYF. DNA of the CDR3: TGTGCCACCAGCAGAGGGGGGGGGACCTACGAGCAGTACTTC.

The chain employs TRBV19 and TRBJ2-7, with 8 bases that match TRBD1. Trimming removed 3 bases from V and 4 bases from J; junction bases left unmatched: 5. Per germline, CDR1 LNHDA and CDR2 SQIVND (reference sequence). CDR3 size: 14 residues. CDR3 residues: CASSMATGAYEQYF. CDR3 nucleotide sequence: TGTGCCAGTAGTATGGCGACAGGGGCTTACGAGCAGTACTTC.

This clone was seen a single time. This chain uses TRBV6-5 with TRBJ2-5, with TRBD1 matching 8 bases. This CDR3 is 16 amino acids long. V shed 0 bases and J 5 bases; nucleotides not matched to a gene: 8. Germline V CDR1 and CDR2: MNHEY, SVGAGI. CDR3 DNA: TGTGCCAGCAGTTACTCGGGCAGGGGGCAGGGGGAGACCCAGTACTTC. Residues: CASSYSGRGQGETQYF.

The gene calls are TRBV18 and TRBJ1-5; 10 nucleotides align to TRBD1. CDR1 is KGHSH, CDR2 LQKENI, per germline. This CDR3 comprises 15 residues. V gave up 5 bases and J gave up 6 bases; unmatched junction bases: 7. Here the CDR3 reads CASSTGTGVFQPQHF. DNA for the CDR3: TGTGCCAGCTCAACCGGGACAGGGGTTTTTCAGCCCCAGCATTTT.

This clone was counted only a few times. V and J are TRBV28 and TRBJ2-7; 8 bases map to TRBD2. Unmatched junction bases numbered 3, after V lost 9 bases and J lost 2 bases. In germline, CDR1 is MDHEN, CDR2 SYDVKM. This CDR3 has 12 residues. CDR3 region: CASMGLAYEQYF. The DNA of the CDR3 is TGTGCCAGTATGGGACTAGCCTACGAGCAGTACTTC.

The chain joins TRBV7-8 to TRBJ2-1, with 11 bases lining up with TRBD2. V lost 3 bases, J lost 6 bases, and 4 bases stayed unmatched. Germline V gene data show CDR1 as SGHVS and CDR2 as FQNEAQ. This CDR3 comprises 15 residues. The CDR3 bases are TGTGCCAGCAGCTTCCTAGCGGGGGGAGGCAATGAGCAGTTCTTC. Translation gives CASSFLAGGGNEQFF. Combining the CDR3 with reference TRBV7-8 and TRBJ2-1 gives the whole variable domain GAGVSQSPRYKVAKRGQDVALRCDPISGHVSLFWYQQALGQGPEFLTYFQNEAQLDKSGLPSDRFFAERPEGSVSTLKIQRTQQEDSAVYLCASSFLAGGGNEQFFGPGTRLTVL.

The chain couples TRBV4-2 to TRBJ2-3, with 10 positions matching TRBD2. J gave up 4 bases and V 0 bases, and 4 bases lay outside the gene matches. CDR1 is LGHNA and CDR2 is YNFKEQ in the germline V gene. This CDR3 has 16 amino acids. The CDR3 sequence: CASSQDRLAGADTQYF. CDR3 bases: TGTGCCAGCAGCCAAGATAGGCTAGCGGGGGCAGATACGCAGTATTTT.

V and J are TRBV19 and TRBJ1-5; maybe TRBD1 (5 bases). Germline assignment: CDR1 LNHDA and CDR2 SQIVND (reference sequence). Between the trimmed V and J ends, which lost 3 bases and 0 bases, there was a span of 15 bases. The CDR3 totals 17 residues. CDR3 protein: CASSIYGGTYSNQPQHF. CDR3 in DNA: TGTGCCAGTAGTATCTACGGGGGGACTTATAGCAATCAGCCCCAGCATTTT.

This sequence joins TRBV28 and TRBJ1-1; D may be TRBD1 (5 bases). Germline loops: CDR1 MDHEN, CDR2 SYDVKM. Trimming stripped 7 bases from V and 1 base from J, with 13 bases between. The CDR3 loop spans 14 amino acids. The CDR3 DNA reads as TGTGCCAGCAAACCAGGGTGGGGGAACACTGAAGCTTTCTTT. This encodes CASKPGWGNTEAFF.

This rearrangement joins TRBV3-1 (or the pseudogene TRBV3-2) to TRBJ1-2, with 7 bases matching TRBD1. The CDR3 has 15 amino acids. CDR1 is LGHDT and CDR2 is YNNKEL in the germline V gene (reference sequence). The V gene end was trimmed by 5 bases and the J gene end by 3 bases; junction bases not matched to a gene: 9. DNA for the CDR3: TGTGCCAGCAGCACTCGACAGGGTTTCGACTATGGCTACACCTTC. This translates into CASSTRQGFDYGYTF.

V and J are TRBV24-1 and TRBJ2-1; D might be TRBD1 (5 bases). Germline loops: CDR1 KGHDR, CDR2 SFDVKD. Trimming pared 1 base from V and 1 base from J, leaving 10 bases between. This CDR3 region has 16 residues. As DNA, the CDR3 is TGTGCCACCAGTGATTTCGGCAGGGTGTCCTACAATGAGCAGTTCTTC. Protein sequence: CATSDFGRVSYNEQFF.

This chain links TRBV10-1 with TRBJ2-1; TRBD1 matches 7 bases. The ends lost 3 bases at V and 11 bases at J; junction bases unmatched: 4. The CDR3 is 12 amino acids. Germline CDR1 reads WNHNN; CDR2 reads SYGVQD (reference sequence). The CDR3 spells CASSEGDSQQFF. The CDR3 nucleotides read TGCGCCAGCAGTGAAGGGGACAGCCAGCAGTTCTTC.

The chain carries TRBV19 and TRBJ2-3, with a weak D call TRBD1 (6 bases). Germline V CDR1 and CDR2: LNHDA, SQIVND (reference sequence). Trimming took 5 bases from V and 0 from J, leaving 18 bases between them. CDR3 length equals 17 residues. The CDR3 bases are TGTGCCAGTAGTTCATTACGACAGGAGTATAGCACAGATACGCAGTATTTT. This sequence encodes CASSSLRQEYSTDTQYF. Complete variable domain (other parts from reference TRBV19 and TRBJ2-3): DGGITQSPKYLFRKEGQNVTLSCEQNLNHDAMYWYRQDPGQGLRLIYYSQIVNDFQKGDIAEGYSVSREKKESFPLTVTSAQKNPTAFYLCASSSLRQEYSTDTQYFGPGTRLTVL.

CDR3 bases: TGTGCCAGCTCACCAGCCAGGGTCCACTATGGCTACACCTTC. The encoded protein is CASSPARVHYGYTF. V is TRBV18 and J is TRBJ1-2; perhaps TRBD1 as D (5 bases). CDR1 is KGHSH, CDR2 LQKENI, per germline. The CDR3 length is 14 residues. Trimming left V 2 bases short and J 3 bases short, with 10 bases between.

The rearrangement links TRBV5-6 to TRBJ2-2; D may be TRBD2 (5 bases). Germline V gene sequence: CDR1 SGHDT, CDR2 YYEEEE. The CDR3 contains 15 residues. Trimming cost V 2 bases and J 4 bases, with 12 bases left between them. The CDR3 loop reads CASSFPTSPTGELFF. CDR3 sequence (DNA): TGTGCCAGCAGCTTCCCTACTAGTCCCACCGGGGAGCTGTTTTTT.

The rearrangement joins TRBV18 to TRBJ2-3, with 7 bases aligning to TRBD1. Germline V CDR1 and CDR2: KGHSH, LQKENI. V lost 6 bases, J lost 0 bases, and 9 bases stayed unmatched. CDR3 length: 16 residues. In DNA, the CDR3 is TGTGCCAGCTCGTCGCAGGGACAGCTAAGCACAGATACGCAGTATTTT. Protein: CASSSQGQLSTDTQYF. Full variable domain (missing parts from reference TRBV18 and TRBJ2-3): NAGVMQNPRHLVRRRGQEARLRCSPMKGHSHVYWYRQLPEEGLKFMVYLQKENIIDESGMPKERFSAEFPKEGPSILRIQQVVRGDSAAYFCASSSQGQLSTDTQYFGPGTRLTVL.

The chain recombines TRBV7-2 with TRBJ2-1; TRBD2 is a possible D gene (6 bases). CDR1 and CDR2 (germline): SGHTA, FQGNSA. The CDR3 has 14 residues. With 3 bases removed from V and 5 bases from J, the gap between germline ends came to 11 bases. The CDR3 region is CASSLSGLDNEQFF. CDR3 nucleotide sequence: TGTGCCAGCAGCTTGAGCGGGCTTGACAATGAGCAGTTCTTC.